The source of this T cell receptor beta chain is a study of shared clonotypes between healthy human individuals. The study's findings and limits: For naive CD4 cells, 4% to 5% of clonotypes were shared across a handful of donors.

Germline loops: CDR1 LNHDA, CDR2 SQIVND (reference sequence). V was shortened by 3 bases and J by 3 bases, with 6 bases between the two germline ends. The CDR3 is 13 amino acids. Measured with immunoSEQ multiplex PCR; TCRdb has only the in-frame clones, and not every one. The sample has about 2 million clones; roughly 94% are singletons. About this clone: The antigen is unknown.

The naive CD8 population came from CD45RO-negative cells selected for CCR7, without terminally differentiated effector memory CD45RA+ cells. The chain has TRBV19 and TRBJ1-5; perhaps TRBD1 as D (5 bases). The TCR comes from a man between 18 and 35 years old in good health. Specimen: naive CD8+ T cells sorted from blood. The CDR3 sequence is CASSMGVNQPQHF. CDR3 nucleotide sequence: TGTGCCAGTAGTATGGGGGTCAATCAGCCCCAGCATTTT.